The source of this T cell receptor (beta chain) is a study of cytomegalovirus exposure and HLA in healthy donors. Of note for this clone: The antigen is unknown.

Per the germline V gene, CDR1 is MNHEY and CDR2 is SVGAGI. Trimming cost V 3 bases and J 7 bases, with 19 bases left between them. The CDR3 is 16 residues long. Primers included in the PCR were 60 Vbeta and 13 Jbeta primers. Sequenced by immunoSEQ multiplex PCR; TCRdb stores in-frame clones only, minus some. The table for this sample gives about 67,000 clones. Findings and limits, study-wide: Reported results showed that the classifier diagnosed cytomegalovirus status with high specificity and sensitivity. Prior analysis indicated that the majority of TCR beta V segments exhibited productivity approximately 90% or approximately 30% of the time.

The specimen was PBMCs. The receptor comes from a woman aged 40 to 50 in good health and CMV-seropositive. The rearrangement uses TRBV6-5 and TRBJ1-5; D is possibly TRBD1 (6 bases). The CDR3 sequence is CASSYAPPRDNQPQHF. CDR3 DNA: TGTGCCAGCAGTTATGCCCCGCCGAGGGACAACCAGCCCCAGCATTTT.